These 23 T cell receptor beta chains were sequenced from one sample in a study of blood T cells in healthy people across ages. The authors ran a second PCR of about 6 to 11 cycles using a sample-barcoded 5' primer and a J-beta primer mix. TCRdb re-called the 5' RACE reads with MiXCR, one entry per CDR3 protein. Here the sample spans more than 650,000 distinct CDR3 sequences, 20% to 25% being singletons. Sequencing was carried out using blood. The receptors originated from a man aged 70-80 years in good health.

This clonotype was recorded many times. A junction end diverges from the germline sequence, so it may reflect a read error. The J gene is TRBJ2-1, the V gene TRBV5-1, with TRBD2 identical over 7 bases. Germline lookup yields CDR1 SGHRS and CDR2 YFSETQ. CDR3 length: 15 residues. For the CDR3, the DNA is TGTGCCAGCAGCTCCTCCGGGGGGTCTTACAATGAGCAGTTCTTC. Residues: CASSSSGGSYNEQFF.

The J gene is TRBJ1-6, the V gene TRBV29-1, with D maybe TRBD1 (5 bases). Per germline, CDR1 SQVTM and CDR2 ANQGSEA. The length of the CDR3 is 14 residues. V shed 5 bases and J shed 7 bases, with 15 bases lying between them. Here the CDR3 DNA reads TGCAGCGTTCGTAGAGGGGACGGCAATTCACCCCTCCACTTT. Its protein product is CSVRRGDGNSPLHF.

This clonotype was found a few times. CDR3 amino acids: CASRPTGDGNTIYF. CDR3 coding DNA: TGTGCCAGCAGACCTACAGGGGACGGAAACACCATATATTTT. This chain joins TRBV6-2 or TRBV6-3 and TRBJ1-3, with 7 bases identical to TRBD1. Trimming at V came to 6 bases and at J to 4 bases, leaving 6 bases not matched to a gene. The CDR3 loop spans 14 amino acids. The V gene's germline CDR1 is MNHEY and CDR2 SVGEGT.

This clonotype was seen at least ten times. This rearrangement joins TRBV18 to TRBJ1-6; a weak D match, TRBD1 (5 bases). This CDR3 region has 16 residues. V lost 0 bases to trimming and J lost 5 bases, with 11 bases between them. CDR1 and CDR2 (germline): KGHSH, LQKENI. The CDR3 reads CASSPPVGGNNSPLHF. In DNA form, the CDR3 reads TGTGCCAGCTCACCACCGGTCGGGGGGAATAATTCACCCCTCCACTTT.

This clonotype was seen just once. The missing conserved phenylalanine or tryptophan at the end of this CDR3 makes a read error likely. The chain recombines TRBV20-1 with TRBJ2-4; D is uncertain. Germline CDR1 and CDR2: DFQATT and SNEGSKA (reference sequence). This CDR3 region has 15 residues. CDR3 sequence: CSARAPENLNIIQYL. DNA of the CDR3: TGCAGCGCTAGGGCCCCTGAGAACCTTAACATTATTCAGTACCTC.

This clonotype has only a few counts. The V and J genes are TRBV28 and TRBJ2-5; the D call may be TRBD1 or TRBD2 (5 bases each). The CDR3 extends over 15 amino acids. Deletions cut 5 bases from V and 5 bases from J, with 18 bases between. Germline CDR1 is MDHEN and CDR2 is SYDVKM. The CDR3 nucleotides read TGTGCCAGCAGTCCGTCCGGTGGGGGTCGGGAGACCCAGTACTTC. Its protein is CASSPSGGGRETQYF.

This clonotype has a handful of counts. The chain employs TRBV29-1 and TRBJ2-3, with a weak D call TRBD1 (6 bases). Germline V gives CDR1 SQVTM, CDR2 ANQGSEA. This CDR3 is built from 13 residues. V was clipped by 6 bases and J by 0 bases, with 10 bases between them. The DNA for the CDR3 is TGCAGCGTAGGACAGTCTAGCACAGATACGCAGTATTTT. This codes for CSVGQSSTDTQYF.

The chain couples TRBV28 to TRBJ1-6; 9 positions agree with TRBD1. This CDR3 region has 15 residues. Trimming removed 1 base from V and 9 bases from J; junction bases left unmatched: 4. The germline CDR1 and CDR2 sequences are MDHEN and SYDVKM. As DNA, the CDR3 is TGTGCCAGCAGTTTATCACAGGGGGCGGGTTCACCCCTCCACTTT. Translating gives CASSLSQGAGSPLHF.

This clonotype has just a few counts. The chain recombines TRBV20-1 with TRBJ1-5; D might be TRBD1 (5 bases). CDR3 size: 14 residues. The ends were cut back, 3 bases at V and 2 bases at J, with 11 bases in the middle. Germline-derived CDR1 and CDR2 are DFQATT and SNEGSKA (reference sequence). CDR3 region: CSASRDQRNQPQHF. CDR3 nucleotide sequence: TGCAGTGCTAGTAGGGACCAACGCAATCAGCCCCAGCATTTT.

This clonotype was counted a few times. The chain employs TRBV12-3 or TRBV12-4 and TRBJ1-5; D remains unclear. Deletions cut 8 bases from V and 1 base from J, with 3 bases between. The CDR3 sequence is 11 residues long. CDR3 in DNA: TGTGCCAGCGGCAGCAATCAGCCCCAGCATTTT. Protein product: CASGSNQPQHF.

This chain joins TRBV25-1 and TRBJ1-3, with D perhaps TRBD1 (6 bases). Germline lookup yields CDR1 MGHDK and CDR2 SYGVNS. The CDR3 runs 14 residues. The V end lost 4 bases, the J end lost 8 bases, and 15 bases lay between the germline ends. The CDR3, as DNA: TGTGCCAGCAGTGGGGCCCCAGGGGACCACACCATATATTTT. Encoded protein: CASSGAPGDHTIYF.

The V call is TRBV10-3, the J call TRBJ2-3; no reliable D call. The CDR3 contains 14 residues. Germline assignment: CDR1 ENHRY and CDR2 SYGVKD. V lost 6 bases to trimming and J lost 0 bases, with 10 bases between them. The DNA of the CDR3 is TGTGCCATCAGGCCAGGCCATAGCACAGATACGCAGTATTTT. It codes for CAIRPGHSTDTQYF.

The sample holds a few counts of this clonotype. The chain combines TRBV5-1 with TRBJ2-7, with D unresolved. Trimming left V 0 bases short and J 2 bases short, with 9 bases between. This CDR3 spans 14 amino acids. Germline values: CDR1 SGHRS, CDR2 YFSETQ. The CDR3 DNA reads TGCGCCAGCAGCTTGGATGGGTATCCCTACGAGCAGTACTTC. Encoded protein: CASSLDGYPYEQYF.

This clonotype showed up just a few times. This chain links TRBV12-3 or TRBV12-4 with TRBJ1-5, with a weak D call TRBD1 (6 bases). Trimming removed 3 bases from V and 7 bases from J, with 16 bases in between. CDR3 size: 15 residues. In nucleotides, the CDR3 is TGTGCCAGCAGTTTTTTCGGGGGCGCACGGCAGCCCCAGCATTTT. Translation gives CASSFFGGARQPQHF.

V usage is TRBV11-2 and J usage is TRBJ2-2, with D perhaps matching TRBD2 (7 bases). The germline CDR1 and CDR2 sequences are SGHAT and FQNNGV. V lost 3 bases to trimming and J lost 4 bases, with 12 bases between them. The CDR3 covers 15 residues. The CDR3 nucleotides read TGTGCCAGCAGCTTTCGCGGGGGCATCACCGGGGAGCTGTTTTTT. Amino acids: CASSFRGGITGELFF. Variable domain in full (rest from reference TRBV11-2 and TRBJ2-2): EAGVAQSPRYKIIEKRQSVAFWCNPISGHATLYWYQQILGQGPKLLIQFQNNGVVDDSQLPKDRFSAERLKGVDSTLKIQPAKLEDSAVYLCASSFRGGITGELFFGEGSRLTVL.

This clonotype came up many times. This rearrangement joins TRBV10-3 to TRBJ2-1, with D unclear. CDR3 length: 11 residues. Germline-derived CDR1 and CDR2 are ENHRY and SYGVKD. Trimming took 6 bases from V and 8 from J, leaving 8 bases between them. This CDR3 is CAISVNYEQFF. CDR3 nucleotide sequence: TGTGCCATCAGCGTTAATTATGAGCAGTTCTTC.

Points on this clonotype: One base away lies a much larger clone, so this may be a sequencing read error. The gene calls are TRBV3-1 and TRBJ1-5; possibly TRBD1 for D (5 bases). The germline gives CDR1 LGHDT, CDR2 YNNKEL (reference sequence). The CDR3 is 13 amino acids. Trimming removed 8 bases at V and 3 bases at J, with 11 bases between. CDR3 region: CASAQGSNQPQHF. The CDR3 DNA reads as TGTGCCAGCGCTCAGGGTTCCAATCAGCCCCAGCATTTT.

This clonotype came up a few times. The chain joins TRBV3-1 to TRBJ2-3, with 10 bases lining up with TRBD2. The V gene end was trimmed by 7 bases and the J gene end by 2 bases; junction bases not matched to a gene: 6. The CDR3 extends over 15 amino acids. Germline assignment: CDR1 LGHDT and CDR2 YNNKEL (reference sequence). The CDR3 bases are TGTGCCAGCACCACCGGGACTAGCGTCACAGATACGCAGTATTTT. It is translated as CASTTGTSVTDTQYF.

This clonotype was counted a few times. For the CDR3, the DNA is TGCAGAACCGTCCGGGCACATGACGTCACTGAAGCTTTCTTT. Translated, it gives CRTVRAHDVTEAFF. The chain employs TRBV20-1 and TRBJ1-1; no definite D call. The CDR3 covers 14 residues. In germline, CDR1 is DFQATT, CDR2 SNEGSKA (reference sequence).

This clonotype was picked up a small number of times. This rearrangement joins TRBV7-2 to TRBJ2-1, with D possibly being TRBD2 (5 bases). CDR3 length: 15 residues. CDR1 is SGHTA and CDR2 is FQGNSA in the germline V gene. V was trimmed by 5 bases and J by 13 bases, leaving 24 bases between them. The CDR3 DNA reads TGTGCCAGCAGCAAAGAGGCGACTACGGACGTTGCTCAGTTCTTC. Its translation is CASSKEATTDVAQFF.

This clonotype was observed a handful of times. The J gene is TRBJ2-1, the V gene TRBV4-1; 8 bases are shared with TRBD2. The germline CDR1 and CDR2 sequences are MGHRA and YSYEKL. V was clipped by 1 base and J by 12 bases; unmatched bases: 11. The CDR3 is made up of 15 amino acids. Here the CDR3 reads CASSQGAGEWIRQFF. The CDR3 bases are TGCGCCAGCAGCCAAGGAGCGGGAGAGTGGATTAGGCAGTTCTTC.

In this sample, this clonotype turned up a few times. Relative to the germline gene, one junction end is altered; a read error may explain this. The chain's CDR3 is CSATRHSGSTIYF. CDR3 sequence (DNA): TGCAGTGCCACGCGCCACTCTGGAAGCACCATATATTTT. The gene calls are TRBV20-1 and TRBJ1-3; no reliable D call. The CDR3 extends over 13 amino acids. Germline V gene lookup returns CDR1 DFQATT and CDR2 SNEGSKA (reference sequence).

The chain has TRBV7-2 and TRBJ2-5; no firm D call. The J call may be faulty, since TRBJ2-1 better matches the DNA end. The CDR3 consists of 15 residues. Per germline, CDR1 SGHTA and CDR2 FQGNSA. In DNA, the CDR3 is TGTGCCAGCAGCTTAGAAGGCCCCGGTTCGAATCGGCAGTTCTTC. Protein sequence: CASSLEGPGSNRQFF.